This record concerns one T cell receptor (beta chain) sequence. A much larger clone lies one base from this, so it may be a read error. CDR3 length: 14 residues. Trimming took off 4 bases at V and 1 base at J, with 10 bases between the two ends. Germline V gene data show CDR1 as SGHAT and CDR2 as FQDESV (reference sequence). It was around 10 ml of fresh peripheral blood that supplied the PBMCs. This record comes from a study of T cells in Graves' hyperthyroidism and ophthalmopathy. TCR beta CDR3 region amplification was performed from RNA transcripts. The HTBI primer set served for first-round RT-PCR of the TCR CDR3. One entry per CDR3 protein results from TCRdb running MiXCR on the multiplex PCR reads. The sample lists 600,000 to 800,000 distinct CDR3 sequences, roughly a third occurring once.

The material sequenced was blood. This rearrangement joins TRBV11-1 to TRBJ1-1, with D maybe TRBD1 (5 bases). The source of this sequence is a woman in her thirties or forties with Graves' hyperthyroidism. CDR3 DNA: TGTGCCAGCAGCTCAGGGAGAGGGAACACTGAAGCTTTCTTT. It is translated as CASSSGRGNTEAFF.